Listed below are T cell receptor beta chains from one sample, sequenced in a study of blood T cell repertoires in COVID-19. TCRdb keeps only in-frame clones here, not all; method: immunoSEQ multiplex PCR. The repertoire includes around 140,000 clones, roughly 86% of them detected once, and 1.8% sits in the top ten. Sequenced: peripheral blood. These receptors all come from a man in his 70s with acute or convalescent COVID-19. The CDR3 runs from the conserved cysteine through the conserved F or W. The D gene is left open where the match is weak. Size tells how often a clone was seen (once, few, many) or the class of an expanded clone, and some rows leave it out.

cdr3_nt: TGTGCCAGCAGCTTCGGACTAGCGGATAGCTCCTACGAGCAGTACTTC; cdr3_aa: CASSFGLADSSYEQYF; j_call: TRBJ2-7; clone_size: -; v_call: TRBV3-1/TRBV3-2; d_call: TRBD2
cdr3_nt: TGTGCCAGCAGCCTCGTTTGGACAGGGCGGGGCACTGAAGCTTTCTTT; cdr3_aa: CASSLVWTGRGTEAFF; j_call: TRBJ1-1; clone_size: -; v_call: TRBV3-1/TRBV3-2; d_call: TRBD1
cdr3_nt: TGTGCCAGTAGTTTTGCGGGGGGAGAGCAGCCCCAGCATTTT; cdr3_aa: CASSFAGGEQPQHF; j_call: TRBJ1-5; clone_size: once; v_call: TRBV19; d_call: -
cdr3_nt: TGTGCCAGTAGCGGACAGGGGGTTCCCGAGCAGTACTTC; cdr3_aa: CASSGQGVPEQYF; j_call: TRBJ2-7; clone_size: once; v_call: TRBV19; d_call: TRBD1
cdr3_nt: TGTGCCAGCGGCCTCTCAGGGGCCGCGGGAGCTTTCTTT; cdr3_aa: CASGLSGAAGAFF; j_call: TRBJ1-1; clone_size: -; v_call: TRBV27; d_call: -
cdr3_nt: TGTGCCAGCAGTTACTCGAACGGCCAAGAGACCCAGTACTTC; cdr3_aa: CASSYSNGQETQYF; j_call: TRBJ2-5; clone_size: -; v_call: TRBV6-5; d_call: -
cdr3_nt: TGTGCCAGCAGCCCCAGGGGGTCTGGGGCCAACGTCCTGACTTTC; cdr3_aa: CASSPRGSGANVLTF; j_call: TRBJ2-6; clone_size: once; v_call: TRBV5-5; d_call: TRBD1
cdr3_nt: TGTGCCAGTAGTATACTCCGGACAGGGGGCACAGATACGCAGTATTTT; cdr3_aa: CASSILRTGGTDTQYF; j_call: TRBJ2-3; clone_size: -; v_call: TRBV19; d_call: TRBD1
cdr3_nt: TGTGCCAGCAGCCACGCGGGGAGAGAGACCCAGTACTTC; cdr3_aa: CASSHAGRETQYF; j_call: TRBJ2-5; clone_size: -; v_call: TRBV5-8; d_call: -
cdr3_nt: TGTGCCACCAGCCATTCGGACAGGGGTTACAATGAGCAGTTCTTC; cdr3_aa: CATSHSDRGYNEQFF; j_call: TRBJ2-1; clone_size: -; v_call: TRBV24-1; d_call: TRBD1
cdr3_nt: TGTGCCAGCAGCCCCTACAGGGAGCAATTGAAGGGAAACACCATATATTTT; cdr3_aa: CASSPYREQLKGNTIYF; j_call: TRBJ1-3; clone_size: -; v_call: TRBV7-6; d_call: -
cdr3_nt: TGTGCCAGCAGTTTAAGGAGGATCTATGGCTACACCTTC; cdr3_aa: CASSLRRIYGYTF; j_call: TRBJ1-2; clone_size: -; v_call: TRBV12-3/TRBV12-4; d_call: -
cdr3_nt: TGTGCCAGCAGCTTACAGGGGGCGTTCTACAATGAGCAGTTCTTC; cdr3_aa: CASSLQGAFYNEQFF; j_call: TRBJ2-1; clone_size: -; v_call: TRBV7-3; d_call: TRBD1
cdr3_nt: TGTGCCATCAGGGCCCGGGACAGGATAAACTATGGCTACACCTTC; cdr3_aa: CAIRARDRINYGYTF; j_call: TRBJ1-2; clone_size: few; v_call: TRBV10-3; d_call: TRBD1
cdr3_nt: TGTGCCAGCAGTTTATTAGGAGGTGAAGCTTTCTTT; cdr3_aa: CASSLLGGEAFF; j_call: TRBJ1-1; clone_size: -; v_call: TRBV28; d_call: -
cdr3_nt: TGTGCCAGCAGCCAACCCACAGGGGGCGACTATGGCTACACCTTC; cdr3_aa: CASSQPTGGDYGYTF; j_call: TRBJ1-2; clone_size: -; v_call: TRBV7-2; d_call: TRBD1
cdr3_nt: TGTGCCAGCAGCTTTAATGGAAACACCATATATTTT; cdr3_aa: CASSFNGNTIYF; j_call: TRBJ1-3; clone_size: -; v_call: TRBV5-4; d_call: -
cdr3_nt: TGTGCCAGCAGCCAGGCGGGGGCCACAGATACGCAGTATTTT; cdr3_aa: CASSQAGATDTQYF; j_call: TRBJ2-3; clone_size: -; v_call: TRBV3-1/TRBV3-2; d_call: -
cdr3_nt: TGTGCCAGCAGCCAAGATCCGGGGGGTAACTCTGGGGCCAACGTCCTGACTTTC; cdr3_aa: CASSQDPGGNSGANVLTF; j_call: TRBJ2-6; clone_size: once; v_call: TRBV4-2; d_call: TRBD2
cdr3_nt: TGCGCCAGCAGCTTACAGGGCGAGAACTATGGCTACACCTTC; cdr3_aa: CASSLQGENYGYTF; j_call: TRBJ1-2; clone_size: -; v_call: TRBV5-1; d_call: -
cdr3_nt: TGTGCCAGCAGCTTTGACAGCGGCACAGATACGCAGTATTTT; cdr3_aa: CASSFDSGTDTQYF; j_call: TRBJ2-3; clone_size: -; v_call: TRBV7-2; d_call: -
cdr3_nt: TGCGCCAGCAGCTTGGGACAGGGGGCTAACTATGGCTACACCTTC; cdr3_aa: CASSLGQGANYGYTF; j_call: TRBJ1-2; clone_size: -; v_call: TRBV5-1; d_call: TRBD1
cdr3_nt: TGTGCCAGCAGAGGACAGGGGTGGTCACCCCTCCACTTT; cdr3_aa: CASRGQGWSPLHF; j_call: TRBJ1-6; clone_size: -; v_call: TRBV6-5; d_call: TRBD1
cdr3_nt: TGTGCCAGCAGCCAAGATAGCGGCCAAGAGACCCAGTACTTC; cdr3_aa: CASSQDSGQETQYF; j_call: TRBJ2-5; clone_size: once; v_call: TRBV4-2; d_call: -
cdr3_nt: TGCAGCTCACTAGCGGGAGGGCCAAATGAGCAGTTCTTC; cdr3_aa: CSSLAGGPNEQFF; j_call: TRBJ2-1; clone_size: -; v_call: TRBV29-1; d_call: TRBD2
cdr3_nt: TGTGCCAGCAGTGAAACCCCTTACCGGGACAGGGGCGAAAAACTGTTTTTT; cdr3_aa: CASSETPYRDRGEKLFF; j_call: TRBJ1-4; clone_size: -; v_call: TRBV25-1; d_call: TRBD1
cdr3_nt: TGTGCCAGTAGTATAACCCGCCGGGATGAGCAGTTCTTC; cdr3_aa: CASSITRRDEQFF; j_call: TRBJ2-1; clone_size: few; v_call: TRBV19; d_call: -
cdr3_nt: TGTGCCAGCAGCGTCGACCACACGGGCAGGGCTGGCTACACCTTC; cdr3_aa: CASSVDHTGRAGYTF; j_call: TRBJ1-2; clone_size: -; v_call: TRBV9; d_call: -
cdr3_nt: TGTGCCAGCAGCTTAGATATATATGGCTACACCTTC; cdr3_aa: CASSLDIYGYTF; j_call: TRBJ1-2; clone_size: -; v_call: TRBV7-9; d_call: -